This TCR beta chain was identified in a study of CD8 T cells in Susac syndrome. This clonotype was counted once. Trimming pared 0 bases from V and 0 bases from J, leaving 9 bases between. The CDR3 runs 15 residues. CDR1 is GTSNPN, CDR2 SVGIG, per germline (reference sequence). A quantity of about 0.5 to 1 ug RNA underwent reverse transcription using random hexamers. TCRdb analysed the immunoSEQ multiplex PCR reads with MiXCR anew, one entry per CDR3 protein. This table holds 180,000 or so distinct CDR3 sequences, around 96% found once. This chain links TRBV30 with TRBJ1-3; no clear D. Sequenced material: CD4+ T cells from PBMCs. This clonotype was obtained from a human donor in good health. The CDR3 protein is CAWSVRALSGNTIYF. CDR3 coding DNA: TGTGCCTGGAGTGTACGGGCTCTCTCTGGAAACACCATATATTTT.